The 14 T cell receptor beta chains reported below all come from one sample, sequenced in a study of shared T cell receptors in the human thymus. The table came from immunoSEQ multiplex PCR; TCRdb's copy has only in-frame clones and leaves some out. The sample has approximately 760,000 clones; 75% to 90% are singletons. The same sample was also used in a study of human thymus T cells.

Sequenced material: thymocytes. All receptors come from a girl under two years old with a congenital heart defect.

The chain combines TRBV5-1 with TRBJ1-1; a possible D gene is TRBD1 (5 bases). CDR3 length: 14 residues. The germline gives CDR1 SGHRS, CDR2 YFSETQ. V was trimmed by 0 bases and J by 4 bases, leaving 10 bases between them. The CDR3 sequence is CASSLEGACTEAFF. CDR3 DNA sequence: TGCGCCAGCAGCTTGGAAGGGGCTTGCACTGAAGCTTTCTTT. Full variable domain (outside the CDR3, taken from reference TRBV5-1 and TRBJ1-1): KAGVTQTPRYLIKTRGQQVTLSCSPISGHRSVSWYQQTPGQGLQFLFEYFSETQRNKGNFPGRFSGRQFSNSRSEMNVSTLELGDSALYLCASSLEGACTEAFFGQGTRLTVV.

This clone is a singleton in its sample. The CDR3, as DNA: TGTGCCAGCAGTTATAGTGCTAATGAAAAACTGTTTTTT. This codes for CASSYSANEKLFF. The chain joins TRBV6-5 to TRBJ1-4; D is undetermined. V lost 3 bases to trimming and J lost 3 bases, with 5 bases between them. CDR3 length equals 13 residues. CDR1 is MNHEY, CDR2 SVGAGI, per germline.

The chain employs TRBV5-6 and TRBJ2-7; 7 bases agree with TRBD2. After removal of 5 bases from V and 2 bases from J, the junction contained 7 bases not matched to a gene. The CDR3 spans 14 residues. Looked up from germline, CDR1 is SGHDT and CDR2 is YYEEEE. The CDR3 DNA is TGTGCCAGCAGGGGGTGGCGGGGGACCTACGAGCAGTACTTC. The encoded protein is CASRGWRGTYEQYF.

The V and J genes are TRBV5-1 and TRBJ1-2; 7 bases match TRBD1. The trim removed 4 bases at V and 3 bases at J, leaving 15 bases unmatched. CDR1 and CDR2 (germline): SGHRS, YFSETQ. CDR3 length equals 17 residues. In DNA, the CDR3 is TGCGCCAGCAGCCATCGACATACCAGGGGGACTTACTATGGCTACACCTTC. This sequence encodes CASSHRHTRGTYYGYTF.

This clone was observed once. This chain joins TRBV5-4 and TRBJ2-7; tentative D call: TRBD1 (6 bases). CDR3 length: 15 residues. Germline V gives CDR1 SGHNT, CDR2 YYREEE (reference sequence). V was shortened by 4 bases and J by 0 bases, with 14 bases between the two germline ends. CDR3 DNA sequence: TGTGCCAGCAGCATAACAGGGTCCTCCTCCTACGAGCAGTACTTC. Residues: CASSITGSSSYEQYF.

This rearrangement joins TRBV5-6 to TRBJ1-1, with 8 bases lining up with TRBD1. J was trimmed by 6 bases and V by 4 bases; bases with no gene match: 20. CDR3 length equals 18 residues. Per germline, CDR1 SGHDT and CDR2 YYEEEE. As DNA, the CDR3 is TGTGCCAGCAGCACCTCGGGCCGGGACAGGTGTTTCGTGGCTGAAGCTTTCTTT. Residues: CASSTSGRDRCFVAEAFF. Using reference TRBV5-6 and TRBJ1-1 for the parts outside the CDR3, the full variable domain is DAGVTQSPTHLIKTRGQQVTLRCSPKSGHDTVSWYQQALGQGPQFIFQYYEEEERQRGNFPDRFSGHQFPNYSSELNVNALLLGDSALYLCASSTSGRDRCFVAEAFFGQGTRLTVV.

The gene calls are TRBV6-6 and TRBJ2-7; 8 bases are shared with TRBD1. This CDR3 comprises 16 residues. V gave up 2 bases and J gave up 1 base; unmatched junction bases: 7. Germline CDR1 and CDR2: MNHNY and SVGAGI (reference sequence). CDR3 residues: CASSYRTGNDSYEQYF. CDR3 in DNA: TGTGCCAGCAGTTACAGGACAGGGAATGATTCCTACGAGCAGTACTTC.

This chain joins TRBV6-5 and TRBJ2-1; TRBD2 aligns across 7 bases. Germline V gene lookup returns CDR1 MNHEY and CDR2 SVGAGI. The CDR3 sequence is 13 residues long. V trimming: 6 bases; J trimming: 3 bases; junction bases outside the gene matches: 2. In DNA, the CDR3 is TGTGCCAGCAGGGAGCGGGACTACAATGAGCAGTTCTTC. As protein: CASRERDYNEQFF.

J is TRBJ1-1 and V is TRBV7-8, with D unresolved. V lost 5 bases to trimming and J lost 8 bases, with 18 bases between them. The length of the CDR3 is 14 residues. From germline, CDR1 is SGHVS and CDR2 FQNEAQ. CDR3 region: CASSPSMEGQEAFF. The CDR3 nucleotides are TGTGCCAGCAGCCCCTCGATGGAGGGCCAGGAAGCTTTCTTT.

V usage is TRBV5-1 and J usage is TRBJ1-2; TRBD1 matches 8 bases. V dropped 5 bases and J dropped 2; count of bases not matched to a gene: 20. The CDR3 has 19 amino acids. Germline CDR1 reads SGHRS; CDR2 reads YFSETQ. DNA for the CDR3: TGCGCCAGCAGACACCGCGGACAGGGCGCGAAGCTGGGAAACTATGGCTACACCTTC. It translates to CASRHRGQGAKLGNYGYTF.

The V call is TRBV5-1, the J call TRBJ2-2; 7 bases are shared with TRBD1. Germline values: CDR1 SGHRS, CDR2 YFSETQ. The CDR3 spans 15 residues. J lost 6 bases, V lost 4 bases, and 9 bases had no gene match. The CDR3 spells CASSIQGSRAGELFF. The DNA of the CDR3 is TGCGCCAGCAGCATACAGGGGAGTAGGGCCGGGGAGCTGTTTTTT. The full variable domain, its missing parts supplied by reference TRBV5-1 and TRBJ2-2, is KAGVTQTPRYLIKTRGQQVTLSCSPISGHRSVSWYQQTPGQGLQFLFEYFSETQRNKGNFPGRFSGRQFSNSRSEMNVSTLELGDSALYLCASSIQGSRAGELFFGEGSRLTVL.

The genes are TRBV6-1 and TRBJ1-4, with a possible D match to TRBD1 (6 bases). CDR3 length: 14 amino acids. Germline CDR1 MNHNS, CDR2 SASEGT. With 5 bases removed from V and 6 bases from J, the gap between germline ends came to 13 bases. CDR3 loop: CASSRQVVYEKLFF. CDR3 nucleotides: TGTGCCAGCAGTAGACAGGTGGTATATGAAAAACTGTTTTTT.

The rearrangement uses TRBV15 and TRBJ2-7; D possibly corresponds to TRBD1 (6 bases). V was trimmed by 9 bases and J by 3 bases, leaving 9 bases between them. Per germline, CDR1 LNHNV and CDR2 YYDKDF (reference sequence). The CDR3 covers 11 residues. CDR3 coding DNA: TGTGCCACTGAGGACAGCTACGAGCAGTACTTC. This codes for CATEDSYEQYF.

The rearrangement joins TRBV28 to TRBJ1-3; the match to TRBD1 covers 10 bases. Germline V lookup: CDR1 MDHEN, CDR2 SYDVKM. The CDR3 consists of 17 residues. V shed 4 bases and J 5 bases; nucleotides not matched to a gene: 11. For the CDR3, the DNA is TGTGCCAGCAGTTCCCTCGGGACAGGGGATCGAAGAAACACCATATATTTT. Protein sequence: CASSSLGTGDRRNTIYF.